This TCR beta chain was recorded in a study of blood T cell repertoires in COVID-19. Study-level background: Samples of COVID-19 (acute and convalescent) were obtained from the United States, Italy and Spain. T cells, B-cell-depleted T cells, or PBMCs provided the cDNA or gDNA that served as material.

Original handling: Amplification of reference gene primers provided the estimated nucleated cell counts. TCRdb's table, derived via immunoSEQ multiplex PCR, lists solely in-frame clones and lacks some. The DNA was the basis for D and trimming; V, J and clone size are from that table. Among more than 100,000 clones listed, 85% to 90% were seen once. Trimming cost V 0 bases and J 8 bases; bases outside gene matches: 9. The germline V gene encodes CDR1 KGHSH and CDR2 LQKENI. The CDR3 extends over 16 amino acids. The sequenced sample was peripheral blood. The chain is built from TRBV18 and TRBJ2-1, with 8 bases fitting TRBD1. The source of this sequence is a man between 50 and 59 years old with active COVID-19. CDR3: CASSPPNRGNSHEQFF. The CDR3 bases are TGTGCCAGCTCACCACCGAACAGGGGGAACTCCCATGAGCAGTTCTTC. The whole variable domain, filled in from reference TRBV18 and TRBJ2-1, reads NAGVMQNPRHLVRRRGQEARLRCSPMKGHSHVYWYRQLPEEGLKFMVYLQKENIIDESGMPKERFSAEFPKEGPSILRIQQVVRGDSAAYFCASSPPNRGNSHEQFFGPGTRLTVL.